The 20 T cell receptor beta chains below come from one sample, sequenced in a study of T-cell memory formation after mild COVID-19. One entry per CDR3 protein results from TCRdb running MiXCR on the 5' RACE reads. The top ten clones hold 23% of a sample with 250,000 or so distinct CDR3 sequences, roughly 18% of them seen once. The sample taken for sequencing was PBMCs or a T cell subset sorted from them (not recorded which). These receptor sequences come from a man between 18 and 35 years old who had mild COVID-19 (a few samples of this study predate the infection). Cell type and time point are not known.

V and J are TRBV20-1 and TRBJ2-1; the D call may be TRBD1 or TRBD2 (5 bases each). Per germline, CDR1 DFQATT and CDR2 SNEGSKA (reference sequence). Trimming stripped 0 bases from V and 5 bases from J, with 17 bases between. The CDR3 consists of 16 residues. The CDR3 DNA sequence: TGCAGTGCTAGAGACCCGAGGGGTCGGGCGAACAATGAGCAGTTCTTC. Its protein product is CSARDPRGRANNEQFF.

The chain links TRBV5-5 to TRBJ2-5; D is perhaps TRBD2 (7 bases). The CDR3 is made up of 13 amino acids. The germline V gene encodes CDR1 SGHKS and CDR2 YYEKEE (reference sequence). The V and J ends lost 8 bases and 2 bases respectively, with 13 bases between them. The CDR3 DNA is TGTGCCAGTTCGGGGGGCACACAAGAGACCCAGTACTTC. This encodes CASSGGTQETQYF.

This clonotype was picked up a small number of times. The chain combines TRBV9 with TRBJ2-1, with D unresolved. The CDR3 covers 14 residues. The V gene's germline CDR1 is SGDLS and CDR2 YYNGEE. V lost 1 base and J lost 5, with 10 bases in between. In nucleotides, the CDR3 is TGTGCCAGCAGCGTATTTGGCCCAAACAATGAGCAGTTCTTC. Its translation is CASSVFGPNNEQFF.

This clonotype was counted a few times. The J gene is TRBJ2-7, the V gene TRBV4-2; 7 positions agree with TRBD2. The trim removed 0 bases at V and 0 bases at J, leaving 8 bases unmatched. CDR1 and CDR2 (germline): LGHNA, YNFKEQ. CDR3 length equals 17 residues. The CDR3 DNA is TGTGCCAGCAGCCAAGATTGGTCGCGGGGGAGCTCCTACGAGCAGTACTTC. As protein: CASSQDWSRGSSYEQYF.

The chain uses TRBV27 and TRBJ2-7, with D possibly matching TRBD1 (5 bases). This CDR3 is built from 14 residues. V shed 5 bases and J shed 0 bases, with 11 bases lying between them. Germline V gene data show CDR1 as MNHEY and CDR2 as SMNVEV (reference sequence). The CDR3 nucleotides read TGTGCCAGCAGTCCAGGGTACATCTCCTACGAGCAGTACTTC. Amino acid sequence: CASSPGYISYEQYF.

The gene calls are TRBV3-1 and TRBJ1-2, with D perhaps TRBD1 (6 bases). Germline V CDR1 and CDR2: LGHDT, YNNKEL (reference sequence). Trimming shortened V by 1 base and J by 10 bases, and 7 bases separated the two germline ends. This CDR3 comprises 11 residues. CDR3 in amino acids: CASSQGQVYTF. The CDR3 bases are TGTGCCAGCAGCCAAGGACAGGTCTACACCTTC.

This clonotype was counted only a few times. The chain recombines TRBV5-1 with TRBJ2-6; D may be TRBD1 or TRBD2 (5 bases each). The CDR3 totals 16 residues. The germline V gene has CDR1 SGHRS and CDR2 YFSETQ. V gave up 0 bases and J gave up 4 bases, with 11 bases separating them. CDR3 sequence (DNA): TGCGCCAGCAGCTTGGGTCCCGGGACGGGGGCCAACGTCCTGACTTTC. Protein: CASSLGPGTGANVLTF.

The chain carries TRBV12-3 or TRBV12-4 and TRBJ1-1; 9 bases are a match to TRBD1. CDR3 length: 14 residues. V lost 10 bases and J lost 5; bases outside the gene matches: 11. This CDR3 is CATLTGGLGTEAFF. The CDR3 DNA is TGTGCCACCCTGACAGGGGGTTTGGGGACTGAAGCTTTCTTT.

The rearrangement uses TRBV12-3 or TRBV12-4 and TRBJ2-5; D is ambiguous. V lost 3 bases to trimming and J lost 5 bases, with 10 bases between them. The CDR3 has 13 amino acids. CDR3 amino acids: CASSFHGFETQYF. CDR3 nucleotides: TGTGCCAGCAGTTTTCACGGTTTCGAGACCCAGTACTTC.

The count of this clonotype is one. The V and J genes are TRBV10-3 and TRBJ2-3, with D perhaps matching TRBD2 (5 bases). Trimming cost V 7 bases and J 1 base, with 12 bases left between them. Germline V CDR1 and CDR2: ENHRY, SYGVKD. The CDR3 contains 14 residues. The CDR3 sequence is CAITSGSGTDTQYF. The DNA of the CDR3 is TGTGCCATCACCAGCGGATCTGGCACAGATACGCAGTATTTT.

Only a few counts were recorded for this clonotype. The rearrangement joins TRBV6-2 or TRBV6-3 to TRBJ2-7, with a weak D call TRBD2 (5 bases). This CDR3 has 15 amino acids. Germline V lookup: CDR1 MNHEY, CDR2 SVGEGT. Trimming stripped 4 bases from V and 3 bases from J, with 16 bases between. This CDR3 reads CASSFESGRNYEQYF. DNA of the CDR3: TGTGCCAGCAGTTTTGAAAGCGGAAGAAACTACGAGCAGTACTTC.

This clonotype was seen only a few times. This chain links TRBV5-1 with TRBJ1-4; D is ambiguous. The CDR3 is 17 residues long. Germline loops: CDR1 SGHRS, CDR2 YFSETQ. The V gene lost 0 bases and the J gene lost 8 bases, with 20 bases spanning the gap. The CDR3 spells CASSLGTKPGVSEKLFF. The CDR3 bases are TGCGCCAGCAGCTTGGGGACGAAGCCTGGGGTCTCGGAAAAACTGTTTTTT. Based on the CDR3 plus reference TRBV5-1 and TRBJ1-4, the full variable domain is KAGVTQTPRYLIKTRGQQVTLSCSPISGHRSVSWYQQTPGQGLQFLFEYFSETQRNKGNFPGRFSGRQFSNSRSEMNVSTLELGDSALYLCASSLGTKPGVSEKLFFGSGTQLSVL.

This clonotype was seen more than once but under ten times. V and J are TRBV24-1 and TRBJ2-2; D uncertain. Germline V CDR1 and CDR2: KGHDR, SFDVKD. The germline V and J ends were trimmed by 4 bases and 1 base, with 3 bases remaining between them. This CDR3 is 13 amino acids long. The DNA for the CDR3 is TGTGCCACCAGTGAGGTGAACACCGGGGAGCTGTTTTTT. This translates into CATSEVNTGELFF.

This clonotype was picked up a small number of times. This chain links TRBV2 with TRBJ1-1; D perhaps matches TRBD1 (5 bases). From germline, CDR1 is SNHLY and CDR2 FYNNEI. Trimming pared 7 bases from V and 2 bases from J, leaving 11 bases between. This CDR3 comprises 13 residues. The CDR3 region has the DNA TGTGCCAGCAAACGGGGACCTAACACTGAAGCTTTCTTT. Protein product: CASKRGPNTEAFF. Variable domain in full (rest from reference TRBV2 and TRBJ1-1): EPEVTQTPSHQVTQMGQEVILRCVPISNHLYFYWYRQILGQKVEFLVSFYNNEISEKSEIFDDQFSVERPDGSNFTLKIRSTKLEDSAMYFCASKRGPNTEAFFGQGTRLTVV.

The table lists this clonotype with a few counts. This chain connects TRBV5-1 to TRBJ1-1, with 7 bases aligning to TRBD1. Germline loops: CDR1 SGHRS, CDR2 YFSETQ. The CDR3 runs 15 residues. Losses at the gene ends were 3 bases for V and 1 base for J; bases not matched to a gene: 6. The DNA for the CDR3 is TGCGCCAGCAGCTCCGGACAGGACGCGAACACTGAAGCTTTCTTT. Its translation: CASSSGQDANTEAFF.

This clonotype came up many times. J is TRBJ2-3 and V is TRBV4-2; 11 bases line up with TRBD1. The CDR3 totals 17 residues. Trimming at V came to 4 bases and at J to 5 bases, leaving 11 bases not matched to a gene. CDR1 is LGHNA, CDR2 YNFKEQ, per germline. DNA of the CDR3: TGTGCCAGCAGCCCTATACAGGACAGGGGGCTGAAAGATACGCAGTATTTT. It is translated as CASSPIQDRGLKDTQYF.

This chain uses TRBV12-3 or TRBV12-4 with TRBJ2-5; 8 nucleotides agree with TRBD1. V was pared by 3 bases and J by 5 bases, with 8 bases of the junction left unmatched. The CDR3 extends over 15 amino acids. CDR3 nucleotides: TGTGCCAGCAGTTTCGGACAGGGTTGGTGGGAGACCCAGTACTTC. It specifies CASSFGQGWWETQYF.

This clonotype was recorded many times. V is TRBV7-9 and J is TRBJ1-3; D might be TRBD1 (5 bases). Trimming stripped 2 bases from V and 8 bases from J, with 16 bases between. The CDR3 has 15 amino acids. The V gene's germline CDR1 is SEHNR and CDR2 FQNEAQ (reference sequence). Here the CDR3 DNA reads TGTGCCAGCAGCTTACAGCGGTTCGGAGGGGACACCATATATTTT. Amino acids: CASSLQRFGGDTIYF.

This chain connects TRBV10-2 to TRBJ2-7; 11 bases are shared with TRBD2. The V gene end was trimmed by 4 bases and the J gene end by 4 bases; junction bases not matched to a gene: 12. The CDR3 runs 17 residues. Looked up from germline, CDR1 is WSHSY and CDR2 is SAAADI. The CDR3 DNA reads as TGCGCCAGCAGTGGGTCTACAACCGGGACTAGCGGATACGAGCAGTACTTC. Translated, it gives CASSGSTTGTSGYEQYF.

This rearrangement joins TRBV11-2 to TRBJ1-2, with 9 bases identical to TRBD1. This CDR3 comprises 17 residues. Germline lookup yields CDR1 SGHAT and CDR2 FQNNGV. J was trimmed by 6 bases and V by 3 bases; bases with no gene match: 14. The CDR3, as DNA: TGTGCCAGCAGCTTGGGCCCTGGACAGGGGCCGTGGGATGGCTACACCTTC. Protein sequence: CASSLGPGQGPWDGYTF.